This T cell receptor beta chain was observed in a study of CD8 T cells in ankylosing spondylitis. Of note for this clonotype: The target antigen is unknown.

Whole-study results and caveats: From matched ankylosing spondylitis synovial fluid, disease-linked clones were reportedly recovered at significantly enriched levels. Blood from ankylosing spondylitis patients appeared to carry a characteristic roughly 8-variant TCR beta motif.

The TCR beta libraries were generated through quantitative 5'-RACE incorporating molecular barcodes. One entry per CDR3 protein, called by TCRdb with MiXCR from the 5' RACE reads. Altogether about 220,000 distinct CDR3 sequences are present, roughly 24% being singletons, with the ten largest covering about 6.9%. J gave up 3 bases and V 4 bases, and 4 bases lay outside the gene matches. The germline CDR1 and CDR2 sequences are DFQATT and SNEGSKA (reference sequence). The CDR3 has 14 residues. V is TRBV20-1 and J is TRBJ1-5; 9 bases match TRBD1. This clonotype originated in a male donor with ankylosing spondylitis or in good health (not recorded which). Input material: blood, either unsorted or a sorted T cell fraction (not recorded which). CDR3 nucleotide sequence: TGCAGTGCTAAGACAGGGGGAATCAATCAGCCCCAGCATTTT. Amino acids: CSAKTGGINQPQHF.